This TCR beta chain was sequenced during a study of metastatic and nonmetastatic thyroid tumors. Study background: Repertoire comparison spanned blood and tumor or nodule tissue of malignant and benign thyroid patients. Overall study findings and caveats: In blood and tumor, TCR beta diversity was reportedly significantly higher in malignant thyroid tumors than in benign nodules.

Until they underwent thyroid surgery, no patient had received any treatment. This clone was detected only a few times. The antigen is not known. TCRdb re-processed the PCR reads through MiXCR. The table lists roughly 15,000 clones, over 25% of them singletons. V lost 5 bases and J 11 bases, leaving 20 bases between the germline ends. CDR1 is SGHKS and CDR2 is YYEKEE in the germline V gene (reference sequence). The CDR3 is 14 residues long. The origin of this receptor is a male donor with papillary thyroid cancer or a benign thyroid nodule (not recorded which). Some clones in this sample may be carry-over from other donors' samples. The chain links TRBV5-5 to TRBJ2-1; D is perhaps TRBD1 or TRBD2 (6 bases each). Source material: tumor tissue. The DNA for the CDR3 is TGTGCCAGCAGTCCAGCCATGGGGGGCTCCCAGCAGTTCTTC. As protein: CASSPAMGGSQQFF.